These 6 T cell receptor beta chains share one sample of origin, sequenced in a study of blood T cell repertoires in COVID-19. Sequencing used immunoSEQ multiplex PCR; TCRdb keeps in-frame clones, though not all of them. Among roughly 290,000 clones listed, about 85% were seen once. Specimen: peripheral blood. The receptors were sampled from a human donor with COVID-19, enrolled during active disease. The donor label of this sample is uncertain.

The gene calls are TRBV28 and TRBJ1-5; D is perhaps TRBD1 (6 bases). With 3 bases removed from V and 2 bases from J, the gap between germline ends came to 11 bases. The CDR3 spans 15 residues. Per germline, CDR1 MDHEN and CDR2 SYDVKM. The CDR3 is CASSFASGGNQPQHF. CDR3 DNA: TGTGCCAGCAGTTTCGCTTCAGGGGGCAATCAGCCCCAGCATTTT.

The rearrangement joins TRBV11-2 to TRBJ2-1; the D gene is possibly TRBD2 (6 bases). V was clipped by 1 base and J by 7 bases, with 14 bases between them. CDR3 size: 15 residues. From germline, CDR1 is SGHAT and CDR2 FQNNGV. CDR3 amino acids: CASSLGTDGGNEQFF. CDR3 bases: TGTGCCAGCAGCTTAGGGACGGATGGAGGGAATGAGCAGTTCTTC.

J is TRBJ2-5 and V is TRBV15, with 7 bases aligning to TRBD2. This CDR3 region has 14 residues. Losses at the gene ends were 1 base for V and 2 bases for J; bases not matched to a gene: 1. CDR1 and CDR2 (germline): LNHNV, YYDKDF (reference sequence). CDR3 sequence reads: CATSRGSGQETQYF. The CDR3 DNA sequence: TGTGCCACCAGCAGAGGTAGCGGGCAAGAGACCCAGTACTTC.

The V call is TRBV10-2, the J call TRBJ1-2; tentative D call: TRBD1 (6 bases). V dropped 3 bases and J dropped 3 bases, with 14 bases sitting between them. From germline, CDR1 is WSHSY and CDR2 SAAADI. The CDR3 contains 15 residues. CDR3 coding DNA: TGCGCCAGCAGTGAAGGGGGGGCCGGGTACTATGGCTACACCTTC. Its protein is CASSEGGAGYYGYTF.

V is TRBV7-9 and J is TRBJ1-1; unclear D gene. Germline-derived CDR1 and CDR2 are SEHNR and FQNEAQ (reference sequence). The V end was cut by 0 bases, the J end by 1 base, with 9 bases between. The CDR3 runs to 15 residues. This CDR3 is CASSLAGRQNTEAFF. CDR3 coding DNA: TGTGCCAGCAGCTTAGCGGGCAGACAGAACACTGAAGCTTTCTTT.

CDR3 bases: TGTGCCAGCAGCCAAGCCCCGGACTGGGATACGCAGTATTTT. It yields the protein CASSQAPDWDTQYF. The rearrangement links TRBV3-1 (or the pseudogene TRBV3-2) to TRBJ2-3; TRBD2 might be the D (5 bases). The CDR3 totals 14 residues. CDR1 is LGHDT, CDR2 YNNKEL, per germline (reference sequence). Between the trimmed V and J ends, which lost 1 base and 6 bases, there was a span of 11 bases.